The entry below gives a single T cell receptor (beta chain) sequence along with its context. A much larger clone lies a single base off, so this may be a read error. The identical CDR3 is also encoded by other nucleotide sequences in the sample. Healthy and HIV-negative, the adult donors had no recent acute infections or vaccinations. Each donor was a Caucasian adult residing in Nashville, Tennessee. The source of the sample is a study of shared clonotypes between healthy human individuals. The assay was run at deep level. The assay was immunoSEQ multiplex PCR, and TCRdb's table has in-frame clones only and misses some. In the table there are about 79,000 clones, about 65% of which are singletons. The receptor was isolated from a man aged 25-40 years in good health. Sample: memory CD8+ T cells sorted from blood. Subset noted: CD45RO+ cells pooled with CCR7-negative TemRA cells.

The CDR3 region is CASSLKGRDTGELFF. The DNA of the CDR3 is TGTGCCAGCAGCTTAAAGGGGCGGGACACCGGGGAGCTGTTTTTT. This chain links TRBV7-8 with TRBJ2-2; possibly TRBD1 or TRBD2 for D (5 bases each). CDR1 and CDR2 from the germline V gene are SGHVS and FQNEAQ. CDR3 length equals 15 residues. Trimming shortened V by 2 bases and J by 3 bases, and 10 bases separated the two germline ends.